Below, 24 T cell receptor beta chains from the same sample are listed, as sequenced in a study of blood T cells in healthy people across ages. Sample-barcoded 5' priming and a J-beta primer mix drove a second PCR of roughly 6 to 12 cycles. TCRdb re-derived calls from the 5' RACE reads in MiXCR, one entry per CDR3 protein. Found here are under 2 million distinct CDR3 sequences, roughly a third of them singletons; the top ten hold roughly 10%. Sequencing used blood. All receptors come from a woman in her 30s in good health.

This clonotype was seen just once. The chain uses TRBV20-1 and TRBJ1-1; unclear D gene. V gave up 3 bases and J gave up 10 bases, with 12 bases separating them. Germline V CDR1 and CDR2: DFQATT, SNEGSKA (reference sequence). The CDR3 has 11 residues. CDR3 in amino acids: CSASIGVGAFF. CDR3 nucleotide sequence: TGCAGTGCTAGTATCGGGGTTGGAGCTTTCTTT.

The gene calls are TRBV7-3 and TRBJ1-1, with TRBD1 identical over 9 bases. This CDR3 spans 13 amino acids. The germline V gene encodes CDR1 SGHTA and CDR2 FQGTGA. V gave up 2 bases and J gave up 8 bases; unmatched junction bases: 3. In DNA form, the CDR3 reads TGTGCCAGCAGCTTATCGGGACAGGGAGAAGCTTTCTTT. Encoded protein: CASSLSGQGEAFF.

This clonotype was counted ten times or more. CDR3 sequence (DNA): TGTGCCTACCCGACTAGCGGAGGGGAGCAGTACTTC. Translation: CAYPTSGGEQYF. The gene calls are TRBV30 and TRBJ2-7; 9 bases match TRBD2. In germline, CDR1 is GTSNPN, CDR2 SVGIG (reference sequence). This CDR3 is built from 12 residues. After removal of 7 bases from V and 7 bases from J, the junction contained 8 bases not matched to a gene.

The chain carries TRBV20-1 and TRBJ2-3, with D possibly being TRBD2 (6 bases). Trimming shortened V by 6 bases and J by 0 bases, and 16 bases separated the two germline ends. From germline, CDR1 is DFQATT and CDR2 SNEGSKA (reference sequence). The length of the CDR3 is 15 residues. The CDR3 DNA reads TGCAGTGCCCCCCCCCGGCGGGGTAGCACAGATACGCAGTATTTT. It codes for CSAPPRRGSTDTQYF.

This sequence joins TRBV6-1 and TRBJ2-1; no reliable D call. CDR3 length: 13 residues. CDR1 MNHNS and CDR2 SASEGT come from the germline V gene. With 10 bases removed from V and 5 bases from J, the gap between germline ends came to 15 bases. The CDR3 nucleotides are TGTGCCATTTCCTCACAGTTAAACAATGAGCAGTTCTTC. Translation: CAISSQLNNEQFF.

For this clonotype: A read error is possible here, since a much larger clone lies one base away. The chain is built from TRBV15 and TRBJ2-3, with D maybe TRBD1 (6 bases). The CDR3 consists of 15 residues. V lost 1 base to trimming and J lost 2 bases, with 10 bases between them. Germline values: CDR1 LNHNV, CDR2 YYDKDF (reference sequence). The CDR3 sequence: CATSRAGQSTDTQYF. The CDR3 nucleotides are TGTGCCACCAGCAGAGCCGGACAGTCCACAGATACGCAGTATTTT.

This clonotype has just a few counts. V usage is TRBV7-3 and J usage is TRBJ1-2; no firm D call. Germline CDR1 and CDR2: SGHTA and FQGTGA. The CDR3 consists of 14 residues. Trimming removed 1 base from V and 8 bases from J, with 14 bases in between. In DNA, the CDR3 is TGTGCCAGCAGCTTAAGTGCGGGGTCGGAGGGCTACACCTTC. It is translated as CASSLSAGSEGYTF.

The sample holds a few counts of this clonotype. The CDR3 nucleotides are TGTGCCAGCAGGGGGACTAGCGGGAGGGCCGAGAAGAATACGCAGTATTTT. It codes for CASRGTSGRAEKNTQYF. The gene calls are TRBV11-2 and TRBJ2-3, with 16 nucleotides matching TRBD2. Looked up from germline, CDR1 is SGHAT and CDR2 is FQNNGV. The trim removed 6 bases at V and 7 bases at J, leaving 10 bases unmatched. This CDR3 is 17 amino acids long.

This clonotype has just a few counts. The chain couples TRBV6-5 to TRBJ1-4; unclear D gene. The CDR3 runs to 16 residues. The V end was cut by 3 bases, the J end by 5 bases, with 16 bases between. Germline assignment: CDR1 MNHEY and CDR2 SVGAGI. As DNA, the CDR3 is TGTGCCAGCAGTTATGGCCGGCTAACTCCAAATGAAAAACTGTTTTTT. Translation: CASSYGRLTPNEKLFF.

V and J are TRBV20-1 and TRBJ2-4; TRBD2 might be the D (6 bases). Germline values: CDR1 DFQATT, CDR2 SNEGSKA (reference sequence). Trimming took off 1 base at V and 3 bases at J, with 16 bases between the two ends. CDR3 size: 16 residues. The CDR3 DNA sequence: TGCAGTGCTAGAGTGGTAGGGGAGGATGGCAAAAACATTCAGTACTTC. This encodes CSARVVGEDGKNIQYF.

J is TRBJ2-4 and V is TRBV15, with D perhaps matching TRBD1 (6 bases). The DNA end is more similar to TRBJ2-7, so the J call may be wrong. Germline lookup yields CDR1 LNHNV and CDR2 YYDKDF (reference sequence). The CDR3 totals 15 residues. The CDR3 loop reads CATSRDIGRGYEQYF. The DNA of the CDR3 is TGTGCCACCAGCAGAGATATCGGCAGGGGATACGAGCAGTACTTC.

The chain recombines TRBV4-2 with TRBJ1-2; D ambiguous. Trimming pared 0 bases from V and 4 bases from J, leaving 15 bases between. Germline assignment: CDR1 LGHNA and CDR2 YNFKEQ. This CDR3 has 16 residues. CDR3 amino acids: CASSQDLSGSFYGYTF. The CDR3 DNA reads TGTGCCAGCAGCCAAGATCTGTCAGGATCCTTCTATGGCTACACCTTC.

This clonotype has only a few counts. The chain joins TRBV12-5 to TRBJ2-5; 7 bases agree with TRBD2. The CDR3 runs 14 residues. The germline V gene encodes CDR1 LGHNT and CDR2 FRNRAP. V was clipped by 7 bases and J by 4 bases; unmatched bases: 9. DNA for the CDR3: TGTGCTAGTGCTAAAGGCTTAGCGGGAGAGACCCAGTACTTC. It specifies CASAKGLAGETQYF. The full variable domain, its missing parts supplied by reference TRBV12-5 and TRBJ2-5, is DARVTQTPRHKVTEMGQEVTMRCQPILGHNTVFWYRQTMMQGLELLAYFRNRAPLDDSGMPKDRFSAEMPDATLATLKIQPSEPRDSAVYFCASAKGLAGETQYFGPGTRLLVL.

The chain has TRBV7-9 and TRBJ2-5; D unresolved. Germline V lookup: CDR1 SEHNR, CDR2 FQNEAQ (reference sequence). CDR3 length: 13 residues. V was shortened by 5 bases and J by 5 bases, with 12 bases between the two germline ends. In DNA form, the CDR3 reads TGTGCCAGCAGCACAGAAATTAGCGAGACCCAGTACTTC. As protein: CASSTEISETQYF.

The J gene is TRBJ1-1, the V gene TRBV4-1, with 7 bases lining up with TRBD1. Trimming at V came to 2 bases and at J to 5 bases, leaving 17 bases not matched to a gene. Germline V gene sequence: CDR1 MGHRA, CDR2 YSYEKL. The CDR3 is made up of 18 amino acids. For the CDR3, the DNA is TGCGCCAGCAGCCAACAGGGGGGGGAGGGGGCGCGTCGGACTGAAGCTTTCTTT. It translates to CASSQQGGEGARRTEAFF.

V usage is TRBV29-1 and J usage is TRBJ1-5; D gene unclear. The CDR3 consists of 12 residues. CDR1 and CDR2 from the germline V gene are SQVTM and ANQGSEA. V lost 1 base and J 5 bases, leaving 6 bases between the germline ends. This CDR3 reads CSVEGDDQPQHF. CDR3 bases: TGCAGCGTTGAAGGGGATGATCAGCCCCAGCATTTT.

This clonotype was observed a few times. The DNA for the CDR3 is TGTGCCAGCAGCTTAGCCATCGGACCGCGCTACGAGCAGTACTTC. Translated, it gives CASSLAIGPRYEQYF. V is TRBV7-9 and J is TRBJ2-7; D is unclear. CDR3 length: 15 residues. V was trimmed by 0 bases and J by 3 bases, leaving 12 bases between them. Germline V lookup: CDR1 SEHNR, CDR2 FQNEAQ (reference sequence).

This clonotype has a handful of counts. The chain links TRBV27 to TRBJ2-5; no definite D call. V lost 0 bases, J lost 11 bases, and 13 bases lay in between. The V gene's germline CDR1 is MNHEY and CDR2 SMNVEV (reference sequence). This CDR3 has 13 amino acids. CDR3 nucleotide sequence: TGTGCCAGCAGTTTATCCCGAGTGCAGTCACAGTACTTC. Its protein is CASSLSRVQSQYF.

CDR3 sequence reads: CASPPGVGSYNEQFF. DNA of the CDR3: TGTGCCAGCCCCCCCGGCGTGGGGTCCTACAATGAGCAGTTCTTC. V and J are TRBV2 and TRBJ2-1, with D unclear. The CDR3 contains 15 residues. V shed 8 bases and J shed 1 base, with 15 bases lying between them. In germline, CDR1 is SNHLY, CDR2 FYNNEI.

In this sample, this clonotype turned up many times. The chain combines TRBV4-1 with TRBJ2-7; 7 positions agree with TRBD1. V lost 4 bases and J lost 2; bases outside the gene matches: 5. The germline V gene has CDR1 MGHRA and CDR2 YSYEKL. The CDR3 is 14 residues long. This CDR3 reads CASSPWDSTYEQYF. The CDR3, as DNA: TGCGCCAGCAGCCCTTGGGACAGCACCTACGAGCAGTACTTC.

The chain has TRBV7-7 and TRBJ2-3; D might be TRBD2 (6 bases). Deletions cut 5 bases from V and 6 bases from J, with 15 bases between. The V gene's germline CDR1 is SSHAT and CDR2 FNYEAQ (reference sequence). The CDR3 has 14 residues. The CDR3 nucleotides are TGTGCCAGCAGCACAGGACTAAGTTGGGATACGCAGTATTTT. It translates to CASSTGLSWDTQYF.

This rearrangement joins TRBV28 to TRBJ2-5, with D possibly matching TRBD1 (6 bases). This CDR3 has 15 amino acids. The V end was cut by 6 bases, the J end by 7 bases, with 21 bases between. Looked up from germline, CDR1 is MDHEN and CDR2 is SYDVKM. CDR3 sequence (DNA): TGTGCCAGCAGCTCCCCAGGGGACGGTTGGGGGACCCAGTACTTC. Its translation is CASSSPGDGWGTQYF. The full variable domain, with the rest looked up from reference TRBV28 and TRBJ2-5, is DVKVTQSSRYLVKRTGEKVFLECVQDMDHENMFWYRQDPGLGLRLIYFSYDVKMKEKGDIPEGYSVSREKKERFSLILESASTNQTSMYLCASSSPGDGWGTQYFGPGTRLLVL.

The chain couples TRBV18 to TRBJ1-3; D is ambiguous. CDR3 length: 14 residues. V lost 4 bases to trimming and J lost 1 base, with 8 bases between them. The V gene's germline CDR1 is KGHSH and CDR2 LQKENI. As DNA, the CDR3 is TGTGCCAGCTCACTCACTGAATCTGGAAACACCATATATTTT. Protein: CASSLTESGNTIYF. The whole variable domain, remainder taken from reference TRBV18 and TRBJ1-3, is NAGVMQNPRHLVRRRGQEARLRCSPMKGHSHVYWYRQLPEEGLKFMVYLQKENIIDESGMPKERFSAEFPKEGPSILRIQQVVRGDSAAYFCASSLTESGNTIYFGEGSWLTVV.

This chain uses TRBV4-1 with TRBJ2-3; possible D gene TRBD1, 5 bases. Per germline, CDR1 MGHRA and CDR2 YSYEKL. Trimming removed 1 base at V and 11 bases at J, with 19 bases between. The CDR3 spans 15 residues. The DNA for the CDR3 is TGCGCCAGCAGCCAAGGGCGACATGTTAATACAGGGCAGTATTTT. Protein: CASSQGRHVNTGQYF.